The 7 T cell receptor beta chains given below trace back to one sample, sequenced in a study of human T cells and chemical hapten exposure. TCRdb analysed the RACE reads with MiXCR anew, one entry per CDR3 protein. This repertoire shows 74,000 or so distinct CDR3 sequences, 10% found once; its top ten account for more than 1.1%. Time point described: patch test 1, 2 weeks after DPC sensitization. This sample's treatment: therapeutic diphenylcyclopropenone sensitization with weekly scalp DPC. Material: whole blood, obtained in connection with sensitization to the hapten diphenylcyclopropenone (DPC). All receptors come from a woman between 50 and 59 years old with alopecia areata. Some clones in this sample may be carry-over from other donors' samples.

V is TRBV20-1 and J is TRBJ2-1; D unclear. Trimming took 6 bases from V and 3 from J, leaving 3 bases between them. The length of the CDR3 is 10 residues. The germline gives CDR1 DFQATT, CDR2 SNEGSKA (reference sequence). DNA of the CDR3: TGCAGTGCCTACTACAATGAGCAGTTCTTC. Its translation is CSAYYNEQFF.

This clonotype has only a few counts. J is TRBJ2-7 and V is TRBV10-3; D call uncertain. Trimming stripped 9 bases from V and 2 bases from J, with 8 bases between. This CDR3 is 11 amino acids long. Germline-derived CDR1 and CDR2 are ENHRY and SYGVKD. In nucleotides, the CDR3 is TGTGCCATTGGCTGGGCCTACGAGCAGTACTTC. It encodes CAIGWAYEQYF.

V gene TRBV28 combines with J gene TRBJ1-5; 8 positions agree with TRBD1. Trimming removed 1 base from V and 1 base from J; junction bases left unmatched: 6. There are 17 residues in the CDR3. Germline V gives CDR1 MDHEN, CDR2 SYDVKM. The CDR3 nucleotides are TGTGCCAGCAGTTTATCCCTCCGACAGGGGAGCAATCAGCCCCAGCATTTT. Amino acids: CASSLSLRQGSNQPQHF.

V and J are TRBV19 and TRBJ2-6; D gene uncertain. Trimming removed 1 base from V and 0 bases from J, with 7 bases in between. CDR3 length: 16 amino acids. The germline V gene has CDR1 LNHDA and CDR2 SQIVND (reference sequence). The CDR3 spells CASSIVGLSGANVLTF. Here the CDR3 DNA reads TGTGCCAGTAGTATAGTCGGCCTCTCTGGGGCCAACGTCCTGACTTTC.

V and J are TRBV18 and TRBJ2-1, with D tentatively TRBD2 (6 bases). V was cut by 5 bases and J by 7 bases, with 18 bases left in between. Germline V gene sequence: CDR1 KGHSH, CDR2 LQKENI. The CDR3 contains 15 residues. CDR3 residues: CASSSLDGSWNEQFF. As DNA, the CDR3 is TGTGCCAGCTCATCCCTGGACGGGAGTTGGAATGAGCAGTTCTTC.

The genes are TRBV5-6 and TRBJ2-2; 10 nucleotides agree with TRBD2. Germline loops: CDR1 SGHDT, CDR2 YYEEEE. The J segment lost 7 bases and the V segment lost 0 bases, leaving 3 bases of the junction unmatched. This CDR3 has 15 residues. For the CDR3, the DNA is TGTGCCAGCAGCTTGGAACTAGCGGGGAGCGGGGAGCTGTTTTTT. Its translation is CASSLELAGSGELFF.

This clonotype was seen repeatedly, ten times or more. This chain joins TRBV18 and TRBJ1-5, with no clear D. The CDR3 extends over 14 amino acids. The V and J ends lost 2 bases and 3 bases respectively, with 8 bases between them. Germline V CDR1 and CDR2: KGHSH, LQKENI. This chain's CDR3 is CASSPAQNNQPQHF. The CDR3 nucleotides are TGTGCCAGCTCACCAGCACAGAACAATCAGCCCCAGCATTTT.